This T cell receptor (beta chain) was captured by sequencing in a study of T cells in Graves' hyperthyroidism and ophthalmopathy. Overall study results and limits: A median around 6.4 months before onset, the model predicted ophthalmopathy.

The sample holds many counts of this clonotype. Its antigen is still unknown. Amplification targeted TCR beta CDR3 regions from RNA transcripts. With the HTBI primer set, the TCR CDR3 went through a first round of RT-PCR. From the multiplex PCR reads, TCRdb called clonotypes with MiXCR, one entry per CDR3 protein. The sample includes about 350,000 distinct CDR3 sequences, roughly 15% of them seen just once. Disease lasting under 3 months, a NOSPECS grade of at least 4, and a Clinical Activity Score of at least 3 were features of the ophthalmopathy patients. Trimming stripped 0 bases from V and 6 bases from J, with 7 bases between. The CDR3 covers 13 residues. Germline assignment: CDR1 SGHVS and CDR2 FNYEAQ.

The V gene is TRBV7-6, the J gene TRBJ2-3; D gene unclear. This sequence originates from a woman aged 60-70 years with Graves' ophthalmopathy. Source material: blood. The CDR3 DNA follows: TGTGCCAGCAGCTTAGCTGCACAGGATACGCAGTATTTT. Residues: CASSLAAQDTQYF.